The clone carrying this T cell receptor (gamma chain) was detected only a few times. Its ends do not fully match the called genes, so a read error is possible. This entry comes from a study of gamma-delta chains in newborns, infants, children. Across the whole study: Microbial exposure reportedly drives polyclonal innate γδ T cell expansion after birth.

TCRdb re-called the reads using CATT. The table lists 950 to 1,300 gamma-chain clones, 2.5% to 3% of them singletons. This sequence originates from a child who was a newborn, infant or young child, either healthy, febrile or measles-vaccinated (not recorded which). The sequencing sample was made of blood.

CDR3 sequence reads: CATWDGLNKELF. The CDR3 region has the DNA TGTGCCACTTGGGACGGACTGAATAAGGAACTCTTT. The V gene is TRGV2, the J gene TRGJ1 or TRGJ2. This CDR3 has 12 amino acids. CDR1 and CDR2 (germline): EGSNGY, YDSYNSKV.